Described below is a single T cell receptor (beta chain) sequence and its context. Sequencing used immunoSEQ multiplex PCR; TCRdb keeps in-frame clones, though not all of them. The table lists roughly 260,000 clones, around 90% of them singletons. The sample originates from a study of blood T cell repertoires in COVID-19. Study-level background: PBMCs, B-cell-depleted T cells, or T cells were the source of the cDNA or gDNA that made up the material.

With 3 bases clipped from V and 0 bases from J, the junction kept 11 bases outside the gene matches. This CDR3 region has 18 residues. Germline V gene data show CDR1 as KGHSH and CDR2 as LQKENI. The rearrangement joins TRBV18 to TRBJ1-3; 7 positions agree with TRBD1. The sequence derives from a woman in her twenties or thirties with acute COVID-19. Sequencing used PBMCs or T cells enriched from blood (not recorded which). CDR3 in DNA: TGTGCCAGCTCACCCAATTCCGGGACAGCCAGCTCTGGAAACACCATATATTTT. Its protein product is CASSPNSGTASSGNTIYF. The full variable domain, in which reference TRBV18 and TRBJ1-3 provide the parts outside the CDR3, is NAGVMQNPRHLVRRRGQEARLRCSPMKGHSHVYWYRQLPEEGLKFMVYLQKENIIDESGMPKERFSAEFPKEGPSILRIQQVVRGDSAAYFCASSPNSGTASSGNTIYFGEGSWLTVV.